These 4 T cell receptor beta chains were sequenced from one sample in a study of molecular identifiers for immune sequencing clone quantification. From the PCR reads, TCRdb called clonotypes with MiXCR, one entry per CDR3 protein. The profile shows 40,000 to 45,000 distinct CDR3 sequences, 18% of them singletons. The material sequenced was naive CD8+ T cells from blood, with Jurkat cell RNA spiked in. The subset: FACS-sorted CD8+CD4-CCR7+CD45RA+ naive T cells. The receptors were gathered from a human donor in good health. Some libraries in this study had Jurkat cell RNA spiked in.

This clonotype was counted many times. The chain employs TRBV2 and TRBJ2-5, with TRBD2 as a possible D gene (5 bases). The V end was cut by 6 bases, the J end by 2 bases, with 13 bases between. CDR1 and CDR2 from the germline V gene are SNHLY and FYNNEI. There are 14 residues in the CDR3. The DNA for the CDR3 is TGTGCCAGCAGCCCGACTACCTTACAAGAGACCCAGTACTTC. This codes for CASSPTTLQETQYF.

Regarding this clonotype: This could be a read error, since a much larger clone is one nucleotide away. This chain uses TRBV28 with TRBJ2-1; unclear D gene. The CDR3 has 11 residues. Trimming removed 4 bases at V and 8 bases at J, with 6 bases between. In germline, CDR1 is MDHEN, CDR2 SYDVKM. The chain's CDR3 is CASSSNDEQFF. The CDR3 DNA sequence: TGTGCCAGCAGTTCTAACGATGAGCAGTTCTTC.

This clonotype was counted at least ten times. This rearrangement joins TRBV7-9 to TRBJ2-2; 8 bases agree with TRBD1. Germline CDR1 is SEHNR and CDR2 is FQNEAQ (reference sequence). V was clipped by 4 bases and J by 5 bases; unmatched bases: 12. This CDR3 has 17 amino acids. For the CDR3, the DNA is TGTGCCAGCAGCTCTCCGATAACAGGGGGATGGACCGGGGAGCTGTTTTTT. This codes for CASSSPITGGWTGELFF.

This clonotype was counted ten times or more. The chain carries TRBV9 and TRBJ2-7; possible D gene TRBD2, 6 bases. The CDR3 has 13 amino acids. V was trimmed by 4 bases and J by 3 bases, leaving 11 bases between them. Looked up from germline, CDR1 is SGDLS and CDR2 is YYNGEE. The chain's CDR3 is CASSPRDFYEQYF. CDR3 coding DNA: TGTGCCAGCAGCCCGCGGGACTTCTACGAGCAGTACTTC.